This T cell receptor (beta chain) stems from a study of spatial heterogeneity in lung cancer. General study points: The study found that ubiquitous and regional expanded TCR counts tracked ubiquitous and regional nonsynonymous mutations, respectively. Expanded intratumoral alpha and beta TCR counts tracked tumor mutation counts.

Each CDR3 protein gets one entry after TCRdb re-called the 5' RACE reads with MiXCR. Here the sample spans approximately 8,500 distinct CDR3 sequences, around an eighth being singletons. The time point: sample taken at primary tumor resection. Unsorted samples of tumor, nontumor lung or frozen PBMC had their whole RNA sequenced. In its sample, this clonotype was seen many times. Its antigen is as yet unknown. The size of this beta chain means little, since it is a stray read in a library made for alpha chains. Here the sequenced sample was lung tumor tissue, taken at surgery. The sequence was collected from a male donor with early-stage non-small cell lung cancer.

CDR3 protein: CASSPTGGDDGYTF. The DNA for the CDR3 is TGCGCCAGCAGCCCCACAGGGGGCGATGATGGCTACACCTTC. The chain uses TRBV4-1 and TRBJ1-2; 9 bases are a match to TRBD1. CDR3 length equals 14 residues. V was pared by 4 bases and J by 6 bases, with 6 bases of the junction left unmatched. CDR1 is MGHRA, CDR2 YSYEKL, per germline.